This is a list of T cell receptor beta chains from one sample in a study of spatial heterogeneity in lung cancer. A single record per CDR3 protein comes from TCRdb applying MiXCR to the 5' RACE reads. The top ten hold 35% to 45% of the sample, which has tens of thousands of distinct CDR3 sequences, over 9.5% seen once. The input for sequencing was PBMCs, taken at surgery. The source is a male donor with early-stage non-small cell lung cancer. CDR3s include the opening cysteine and the closing phenylalanine or tryptophan. D genes are given only for firm matches. Not all rows give a size; the values are once, few, many and, for expanded clones, a class.

D	size	V	J	DNA	CDR3
NA	few	TRBV6-2/TRBV6-3	TRBJ2-6	TGTGCCAGCAGAGTTCCCCCCTTTTCCGGGACTCCTTCTGGGGCCAACGTCCTGACTTTC	CASRVPPFSGTPSGANVLTF
TRBD2	few	TRBV6-1	TRBJ2-1	TGTGCCAGCAGTGAAGAGTGGCTAGCGGCGGCGAATGAGCAGTTCTTC	CASSEEWLAAANEQFF
NA	NA	TRBV20-1	TRBJ2-7	TGCAGTGCTAGAGATCCGGGGGACCCCTCTAACTCCTACGAGCAGTACTTC	CSARDPGDPSNSYEQYF
NA	many	TRBV15	TRBJ1-5	TGTGCCACCAGCAGAGACTTGAACCGGGGGGCGTCGAATCAGCCCCAGCATTTT	CATSRDLNRGASNQPQHF
NA	few	TRBV12-3/TRBV12-4	TRBJ1-2	TGTGCCAGCAGATCCTTTTGGGACTTAGACTATGGCTACACCTTC	CASRSFWDLDYGYTF
TRBD2	few	TRBV5-1	TRBJ2-1	TGCGCCAGCAGCACGGGACTAGCGGGAGGTGAGCAGTTCTTC	CASSTGLAGGEQFF
NA	many	TRBV6-2/TRBV6-3	TRBJ2-1	TGTGCCAGCAGTTACCGGGAAATAGGGCAGTTCTTC	CASSYREIGQFF
TRBD1	few	TRBV29-1	TRBJ2-7	TGCAGCGCTACTCCTCCGGGACAGGGGGGCCTCTACGAGCAGTACTTC	CSATPPGQGGLYEQYF
NA	many	TRBV7-9	TRBJ1-1	TGTGCCAGCAGCCCACAAGCCCGGGTTTCTGAAGCTTTCTTT	CASSPQARVSEAFF
NA	NA	TRBV20-1	TRBJ2-4	TGCAGTGCAAACCCCAGAGCCAAAAACATTCAGTACTTC	CSANPRAKNIQYF
NA	few	TRBV6-2/TRBV6-3	TRBJ2-1	TGTGCCAGCAGTCGGGGCACTGTCTTGAATGAGCAGTTCTTC	CASSRGTVLNEQFF
NA	NA	TRBV19	TRBJ2-6	TGTGCCAGTAGTATAGCGGCGGGGGCCAACGTCCTGACTTTC	CASSIAAGANVLTF
TRBD2	few	TRBV7-7	TRBJ2-3	TGTGCTAGCAGTTCGAGCGGGAGGGCGACAGATACGCAGTATTTT	CASSSSGRATDTQYF
TRBD2	NA	TRBV20-1	TRBJ2-1	TGCAGTGCCCTTAGCGGGAGGGCCTTGAACAATGAGCAGTTCTTC	CSALSGRALNNEQFF
TRBD2	few	TRBV9	TRBJ2-2	TGTGCCAGCAGCGTAGCTCTAGCGGGGACGAACACCGGGGAGCTGTTTTTT	CASSVALAGTNTGELFF
NA	few	TRBV29-1	TRBJ2-3	TGCAGCGTTGTGAGCGGAACAGATACGCAGTATTTT	CSVVSGTDTQYF
NA	NA	TRBV29-1	TRBJ2-7	TGCAGCGTTGTGCCATCAGGGACCTATTCTCAAATTGGGGGTTACGAGCAGTACTTC	CSVVPSGTYSQIGGYEQYF
TRBD2	few	TRBV20-1	TRBJ2-3	TGCAGTGCTTCCCCCCGGCGGGAGTACACAGATACGCAGTATTTT	CSASPRREYTDTQYF
TRBD1	many	TRBV19	TRBJ1-2	TGTGCCAGTAGTATCCCGGACAGGGCGATCTATGGCTACACCTTC	CASSIPDRAIYGYTF